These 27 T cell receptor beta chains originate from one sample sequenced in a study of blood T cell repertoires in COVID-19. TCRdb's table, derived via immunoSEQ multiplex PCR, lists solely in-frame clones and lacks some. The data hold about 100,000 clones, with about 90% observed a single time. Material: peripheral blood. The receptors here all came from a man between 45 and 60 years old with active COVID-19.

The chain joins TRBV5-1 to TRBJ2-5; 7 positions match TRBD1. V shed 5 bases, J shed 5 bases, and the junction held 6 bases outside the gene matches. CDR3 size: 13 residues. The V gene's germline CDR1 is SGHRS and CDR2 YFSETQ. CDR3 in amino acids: CASSVTGKETQYF. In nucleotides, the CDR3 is TGCGCCAGCAGTGTGACAGGGAAGGAGACCCAGTACTTC.

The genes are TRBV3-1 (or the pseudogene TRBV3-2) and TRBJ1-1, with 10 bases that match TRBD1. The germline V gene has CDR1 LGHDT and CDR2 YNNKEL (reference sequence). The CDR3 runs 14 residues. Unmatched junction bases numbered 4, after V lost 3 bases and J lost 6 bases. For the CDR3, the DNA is TGTGCCAGCAGCCAGGGACAGGGGAGTTCTGAAGCTTTCTTT. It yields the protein CASSQGQGSSEAFF.

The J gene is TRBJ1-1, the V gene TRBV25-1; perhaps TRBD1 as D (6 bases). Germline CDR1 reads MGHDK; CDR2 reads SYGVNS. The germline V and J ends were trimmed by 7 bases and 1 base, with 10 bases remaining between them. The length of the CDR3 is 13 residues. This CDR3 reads CASTKTGNTEAFF. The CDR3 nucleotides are TGTGCCAGCACGAAGACAGGGAACACTGAAGCTTTCTTT. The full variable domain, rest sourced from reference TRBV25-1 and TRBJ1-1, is EADIYQTPRYLVIGTGKKITLECSQTMGHDKMYWYQQDPGMELHLIHYSYGVNSTEKGDLSSESTVSRIRTEHFPLTLESARPSHTSQYLCASTKTGNTEAFFGQGTRLTVV.

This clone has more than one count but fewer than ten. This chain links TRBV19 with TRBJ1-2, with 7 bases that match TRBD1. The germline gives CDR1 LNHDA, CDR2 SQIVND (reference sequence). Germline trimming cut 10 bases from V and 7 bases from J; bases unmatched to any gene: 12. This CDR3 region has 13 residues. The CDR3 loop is CATRGRGNVGYTF. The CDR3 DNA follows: TGTGCCACAAGGGGCAGGGGGAACGTTGGCTACACCTTC.

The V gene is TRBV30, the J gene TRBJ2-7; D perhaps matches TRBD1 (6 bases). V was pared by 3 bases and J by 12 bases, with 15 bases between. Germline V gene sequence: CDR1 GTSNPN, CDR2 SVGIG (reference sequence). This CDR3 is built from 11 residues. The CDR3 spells CAWSLDRIGYF. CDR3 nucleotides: TGTGCCTGGAGCCTAGACAGGATTGGGTACTTC.

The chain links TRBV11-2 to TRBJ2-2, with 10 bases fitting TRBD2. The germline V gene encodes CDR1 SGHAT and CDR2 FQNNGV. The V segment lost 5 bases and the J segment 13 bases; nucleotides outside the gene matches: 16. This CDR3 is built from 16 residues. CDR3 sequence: CASSQTGGLASRGLFF. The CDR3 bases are TGTGCCAGCAGCCAAACGGGGGGACTAGCGTCCCGGGGGCTGTTTTTT.

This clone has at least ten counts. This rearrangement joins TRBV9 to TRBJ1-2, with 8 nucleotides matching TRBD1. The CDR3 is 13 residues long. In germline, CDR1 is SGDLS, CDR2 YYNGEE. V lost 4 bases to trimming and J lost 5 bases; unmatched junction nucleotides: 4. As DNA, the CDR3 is TGTGCCAGCAGCCCGGACAGGGAGTATGGCTACACCTTC. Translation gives CASSPDREYGYTF.

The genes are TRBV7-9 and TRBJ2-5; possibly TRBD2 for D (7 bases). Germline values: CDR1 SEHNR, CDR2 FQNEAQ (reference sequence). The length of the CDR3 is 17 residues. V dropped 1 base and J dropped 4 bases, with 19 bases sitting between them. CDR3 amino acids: CASSLGGGGREAETQYF. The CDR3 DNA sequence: TGTGCCAGCAGCTTAGGAGGGGGGGGGCGCGAAGCAGAGACCCAGTACTTC.

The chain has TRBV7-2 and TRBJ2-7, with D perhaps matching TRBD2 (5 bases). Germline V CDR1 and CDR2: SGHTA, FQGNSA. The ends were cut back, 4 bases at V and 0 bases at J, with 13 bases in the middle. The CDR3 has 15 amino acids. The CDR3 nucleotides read TGTGCCAGCAGCTCAGCGGCTCGATCCTCCTACGAGCAGTACTTC. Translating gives CASSSAARSSYEQYF.

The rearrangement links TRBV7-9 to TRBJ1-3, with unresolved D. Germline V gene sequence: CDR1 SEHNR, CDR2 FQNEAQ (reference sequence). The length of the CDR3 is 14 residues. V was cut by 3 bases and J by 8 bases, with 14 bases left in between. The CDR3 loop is CASSLRVSRDTIYF. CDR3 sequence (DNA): TGTGCCAGCAGCTTGAGGGTCAGTCGGGACACCATATATTTT.

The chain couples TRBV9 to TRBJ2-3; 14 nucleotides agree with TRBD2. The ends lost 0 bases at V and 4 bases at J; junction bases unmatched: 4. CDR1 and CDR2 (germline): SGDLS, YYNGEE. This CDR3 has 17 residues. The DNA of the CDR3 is TGTGCCAGCAGCGTAGCCAAGGGACTAGCGGGGGCAGATACGCAGTATTTT. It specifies CASSVAKGLAGADTQYF.

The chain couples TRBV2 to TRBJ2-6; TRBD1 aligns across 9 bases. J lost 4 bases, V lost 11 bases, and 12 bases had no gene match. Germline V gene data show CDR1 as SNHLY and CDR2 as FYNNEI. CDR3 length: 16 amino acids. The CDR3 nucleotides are TGTGCCGGAGGGACAGGGTCTTTGAGCGGGGCCAACGTCCTGACTTTC. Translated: CAGGTGSLSGANVLTF.

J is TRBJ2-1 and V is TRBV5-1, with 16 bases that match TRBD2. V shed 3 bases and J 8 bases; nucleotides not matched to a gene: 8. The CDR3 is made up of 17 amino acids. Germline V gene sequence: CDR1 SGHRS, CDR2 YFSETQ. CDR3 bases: TGCGCCAGCAGCTCCTCCGGGACTAGCGGGGGGGAGTATGAGCAGTTCTTC. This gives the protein CASSSSGTSGGEYEQFF.

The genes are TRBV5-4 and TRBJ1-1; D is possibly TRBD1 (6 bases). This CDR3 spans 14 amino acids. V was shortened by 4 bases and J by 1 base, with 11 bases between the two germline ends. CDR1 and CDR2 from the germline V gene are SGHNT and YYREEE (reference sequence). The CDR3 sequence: CASSPLTGNTEAFF. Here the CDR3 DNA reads TGTGCCAGCAGCCCCCTGACAGGGAACACTGAAGCTTTCTTT. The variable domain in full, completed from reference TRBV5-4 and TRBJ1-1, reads ETGVTQSPTHLIKTRGQQVTLRCSSQSGHNTVSWYQQALGQGPQFIFQYYREEENGRGNFPPRFSGLQFPNYSSELNVNALELDDSALYLCASSPLTGNTEAFFGQGTRLTVV.

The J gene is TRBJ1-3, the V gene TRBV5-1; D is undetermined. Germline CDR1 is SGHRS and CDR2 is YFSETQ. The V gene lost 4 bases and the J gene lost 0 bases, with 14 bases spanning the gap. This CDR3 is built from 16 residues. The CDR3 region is CASSPNQVFSGNTIYF. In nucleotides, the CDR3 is TGCGCCAGCAGCCCCAACCAGGTTTTCTCTGGAAACACCATATATTTT.

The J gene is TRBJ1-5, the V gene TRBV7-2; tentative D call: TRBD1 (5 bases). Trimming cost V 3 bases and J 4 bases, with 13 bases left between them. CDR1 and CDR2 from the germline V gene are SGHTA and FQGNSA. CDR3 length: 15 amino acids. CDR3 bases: TGTGCCAGCAGCTTGCTCCGGGACTCTAATCAGCCCCAGCATTTT. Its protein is CASSLLRDSNQPQHF.

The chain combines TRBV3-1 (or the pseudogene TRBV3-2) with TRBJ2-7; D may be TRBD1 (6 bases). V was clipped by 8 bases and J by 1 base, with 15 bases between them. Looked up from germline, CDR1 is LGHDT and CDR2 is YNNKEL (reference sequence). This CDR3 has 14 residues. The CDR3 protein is CASAESRGSYEQYF. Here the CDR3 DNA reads TGTGCCAGCGCCGAATCCAGGGGTTCCTACGAGCAGTACTTC.

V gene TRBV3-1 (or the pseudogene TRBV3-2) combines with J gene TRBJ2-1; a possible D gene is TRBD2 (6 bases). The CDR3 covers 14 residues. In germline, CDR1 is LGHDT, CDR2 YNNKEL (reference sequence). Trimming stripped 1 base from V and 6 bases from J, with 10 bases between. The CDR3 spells CASSQGRGVNEQFF. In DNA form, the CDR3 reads TGTGCCAGCAGCCAAGGGAGGGGCGTCAATGAGCAGTTCTTC.

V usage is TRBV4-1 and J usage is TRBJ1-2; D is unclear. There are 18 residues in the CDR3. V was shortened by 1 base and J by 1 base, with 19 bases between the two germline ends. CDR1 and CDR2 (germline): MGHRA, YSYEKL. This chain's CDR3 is CASSQAVRGSDYNYGYTF. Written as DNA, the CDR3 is TGCGCCAGCAGCCAAGCCGTACGAGGCTCCGACTATAACTATGGCTACACCTTC.

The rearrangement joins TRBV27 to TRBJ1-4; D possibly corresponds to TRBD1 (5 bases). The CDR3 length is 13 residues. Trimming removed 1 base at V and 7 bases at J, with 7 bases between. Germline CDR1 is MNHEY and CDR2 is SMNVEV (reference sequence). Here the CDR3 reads CASSLYRSEKLFF. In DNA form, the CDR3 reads TGTGCCAGCAGTTTATACAGGAGTGAAAAACTGTTTTTT.

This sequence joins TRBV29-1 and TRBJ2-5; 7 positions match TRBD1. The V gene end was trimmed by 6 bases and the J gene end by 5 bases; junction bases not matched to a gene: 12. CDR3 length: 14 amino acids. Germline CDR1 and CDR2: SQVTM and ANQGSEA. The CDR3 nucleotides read TGCAGCGTCTCTCAGGGGGATTTGCTTGAGACCCAGTACTTC. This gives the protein CSVSQGDLLETQYF.

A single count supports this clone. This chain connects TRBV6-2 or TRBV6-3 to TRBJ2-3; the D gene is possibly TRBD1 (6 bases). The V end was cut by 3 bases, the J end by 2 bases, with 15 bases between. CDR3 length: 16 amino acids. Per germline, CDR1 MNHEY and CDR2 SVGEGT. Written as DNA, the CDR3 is TGTGCCAGCAGTTATTCGACAGGAGTGGCCACAGATACGCAGTATTTT. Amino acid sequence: CASSYSTGVATDTQYF.

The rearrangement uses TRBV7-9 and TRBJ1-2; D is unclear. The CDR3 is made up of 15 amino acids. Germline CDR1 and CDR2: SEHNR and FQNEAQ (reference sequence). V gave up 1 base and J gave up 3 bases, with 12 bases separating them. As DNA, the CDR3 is TGTGCCAGCAGCTTAGGGCGGGGATGGGACTATGGCTACACCTTC. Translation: CASSLGRGWDYGYTF.

CDR3 loop: CASSWGTSGQDTQYF. In DNA form, the CDR3 reads TGCGCCAGCAGCTGGGGGACTAGCGGCCAAGATACGCAGTATTTT. This rearrangement joins TRBV5-1 to TRBJ2-3; 11 nucleotides agree with TRBD2. The germline V gene encodes CDR1 SGHRS and CDR2 YFSETQ. The length of the CDR3 is 15 residues. Germline trimming cut 3 bases from V and 5 bases from J; bases unmatched to any gene: 5.

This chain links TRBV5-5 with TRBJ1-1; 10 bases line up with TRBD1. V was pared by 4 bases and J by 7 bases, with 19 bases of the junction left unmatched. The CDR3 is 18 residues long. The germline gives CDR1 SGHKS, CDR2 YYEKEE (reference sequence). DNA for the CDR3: TGTGCCAGCAGCATCATGTGGGGGACAGGGGCGGATCAGGGTGAAGCTTTCTTT. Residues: CASSIMWGTGADQGEAFF.

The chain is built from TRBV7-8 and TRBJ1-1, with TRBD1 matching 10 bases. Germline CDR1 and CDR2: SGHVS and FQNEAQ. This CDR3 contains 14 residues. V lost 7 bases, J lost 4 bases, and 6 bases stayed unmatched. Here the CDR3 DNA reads TGTGCCAGCATACCGGGACAGGGGAGCACTGAAGCTTTCTTT. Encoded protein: CASIPGQGSTEAFF.

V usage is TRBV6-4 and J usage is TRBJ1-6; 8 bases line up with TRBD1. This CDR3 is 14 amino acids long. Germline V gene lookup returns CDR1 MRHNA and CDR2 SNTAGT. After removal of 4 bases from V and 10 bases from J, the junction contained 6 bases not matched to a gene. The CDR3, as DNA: TGTGCCAGCAGTGTCGACAGGGGCCTATCACCCCTCCACTTT. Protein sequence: CASSVDRGLSPLHF.